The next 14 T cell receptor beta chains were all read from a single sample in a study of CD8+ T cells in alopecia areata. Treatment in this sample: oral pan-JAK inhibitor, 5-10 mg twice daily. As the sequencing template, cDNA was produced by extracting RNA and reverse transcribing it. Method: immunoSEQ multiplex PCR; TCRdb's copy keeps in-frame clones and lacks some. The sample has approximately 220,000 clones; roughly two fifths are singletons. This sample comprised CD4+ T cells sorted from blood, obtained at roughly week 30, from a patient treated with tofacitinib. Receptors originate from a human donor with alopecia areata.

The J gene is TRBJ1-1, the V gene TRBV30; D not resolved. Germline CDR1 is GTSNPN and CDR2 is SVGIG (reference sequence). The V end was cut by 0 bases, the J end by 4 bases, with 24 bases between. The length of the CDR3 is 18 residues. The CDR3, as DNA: TGTGCCTGGAGTGTTAATGTTTGGGAGGCCGTGACGGCCACTGAAGCTTTCTTT. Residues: CAWSVNVWEAVTATEAFF.

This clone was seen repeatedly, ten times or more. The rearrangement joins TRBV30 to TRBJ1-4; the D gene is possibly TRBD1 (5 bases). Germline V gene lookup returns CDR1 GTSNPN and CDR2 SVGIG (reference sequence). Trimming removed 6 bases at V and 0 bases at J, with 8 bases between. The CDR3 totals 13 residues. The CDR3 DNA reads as TGTGCCTGTTACAGGACAACTAATGAAAAACTGTTTTTT. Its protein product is CACYRTTNEKLFF. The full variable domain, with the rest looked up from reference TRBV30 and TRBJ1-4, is SQTIHQWPATLVQPVGSPLSLECTVEGTSNPNLYWYRQAAGRGLQLLFYSVGIGQISSEVPQNLSASRPQDRQFILSSKKLLLSDSGFYLCACYRTTNEKLFFGSGTQLSVL.

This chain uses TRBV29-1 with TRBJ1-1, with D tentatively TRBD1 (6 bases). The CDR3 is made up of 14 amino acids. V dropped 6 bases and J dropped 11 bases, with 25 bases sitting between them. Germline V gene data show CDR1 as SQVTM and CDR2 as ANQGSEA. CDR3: CSVTGQEVDRRAFF. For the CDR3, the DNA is TGCAGCGTAACAGGGCAAGAGGTGGACCGAAGGGCTTTCTTT.

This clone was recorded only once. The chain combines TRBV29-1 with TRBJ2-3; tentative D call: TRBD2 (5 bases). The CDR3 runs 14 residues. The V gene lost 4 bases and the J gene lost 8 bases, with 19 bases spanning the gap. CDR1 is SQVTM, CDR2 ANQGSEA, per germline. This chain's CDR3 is CSVVGLILRITQYF. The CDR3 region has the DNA TGCAGCGTTGTAGGACTGATCCTTCGGATTACGCAGTATTTT.

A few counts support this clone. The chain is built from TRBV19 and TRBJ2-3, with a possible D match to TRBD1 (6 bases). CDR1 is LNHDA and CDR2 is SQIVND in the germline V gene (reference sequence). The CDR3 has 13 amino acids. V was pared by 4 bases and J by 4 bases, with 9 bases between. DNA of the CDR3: TGTGCCAGTAGTAGGGGGCTGGCAGATACGCAGTATTTT. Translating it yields CASSRGLADTQYF.

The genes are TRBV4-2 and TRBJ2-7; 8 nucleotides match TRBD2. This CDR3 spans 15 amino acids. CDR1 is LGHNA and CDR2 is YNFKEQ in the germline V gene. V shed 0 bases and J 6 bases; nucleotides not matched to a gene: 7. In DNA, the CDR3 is TGTGCCAGCAGCCAAGAGGGGAGCGGGGGAATCGAGCAGTACTTC. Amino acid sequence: CASSQEGSGGIEQYF.

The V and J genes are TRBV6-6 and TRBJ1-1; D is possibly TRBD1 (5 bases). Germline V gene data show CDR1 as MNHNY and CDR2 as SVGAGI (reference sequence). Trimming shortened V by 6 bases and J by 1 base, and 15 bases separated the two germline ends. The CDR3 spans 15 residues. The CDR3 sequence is CASSHGTSRNTEAFF. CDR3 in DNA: TGTGCCAGCAGCCACGGGACGTCGAGGAACACTGAAGCTTTCTTT.

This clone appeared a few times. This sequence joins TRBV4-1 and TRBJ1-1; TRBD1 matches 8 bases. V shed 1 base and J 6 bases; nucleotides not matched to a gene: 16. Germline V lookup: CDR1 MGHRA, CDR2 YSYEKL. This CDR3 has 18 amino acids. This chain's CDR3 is CASSQVTQGAVGLSEAFF. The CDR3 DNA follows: TGCGCCAGCAGCCAAGTTACGCAGGGGGCGGTAGGGCTATCTGAAGCTTTCTTT.

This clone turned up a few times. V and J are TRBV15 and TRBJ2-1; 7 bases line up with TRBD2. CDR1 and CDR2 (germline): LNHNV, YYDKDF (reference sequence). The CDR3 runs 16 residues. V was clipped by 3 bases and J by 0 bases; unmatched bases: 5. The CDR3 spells CATSRALAASYNEQFF. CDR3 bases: TGTGCCACCAGCAGGGCGCTAGCGGCCTCCTACAATGAGCAGTTCTTC.

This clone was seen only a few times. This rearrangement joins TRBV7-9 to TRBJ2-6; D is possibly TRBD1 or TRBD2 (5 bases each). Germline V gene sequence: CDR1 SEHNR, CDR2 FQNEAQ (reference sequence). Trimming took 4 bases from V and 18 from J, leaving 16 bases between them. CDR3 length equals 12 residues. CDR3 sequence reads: CASSSSRGTQTF. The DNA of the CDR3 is TGTGCCAGCAGCTCCTCGAGGGGTACCCAGACTTTC.

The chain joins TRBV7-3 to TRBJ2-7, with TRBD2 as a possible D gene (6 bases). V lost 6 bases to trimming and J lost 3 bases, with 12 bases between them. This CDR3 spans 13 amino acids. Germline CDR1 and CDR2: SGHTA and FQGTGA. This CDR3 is CASRRDSYYEQYF. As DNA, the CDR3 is TGTGCCAGCAGGAGGGACTCTTACTACGAGCAGTACTTC.

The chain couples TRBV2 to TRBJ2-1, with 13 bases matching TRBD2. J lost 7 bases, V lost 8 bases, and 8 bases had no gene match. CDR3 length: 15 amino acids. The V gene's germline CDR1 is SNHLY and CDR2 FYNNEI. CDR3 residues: CASLRRTSGSNEQFF. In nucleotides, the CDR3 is TGTGCCAGCCTCCGTAGGACTAGCGGGAGTAATGAGCAGTTCTTC.

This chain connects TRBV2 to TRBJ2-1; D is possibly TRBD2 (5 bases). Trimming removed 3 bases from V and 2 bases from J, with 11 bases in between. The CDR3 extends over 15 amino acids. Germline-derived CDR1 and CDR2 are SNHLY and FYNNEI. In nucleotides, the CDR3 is TGTGCCAGCAGTGAGAAGAGCGGCGCCTACAATGAGCAGTTCTTC. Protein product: CASSEKSGAYNEQFF.

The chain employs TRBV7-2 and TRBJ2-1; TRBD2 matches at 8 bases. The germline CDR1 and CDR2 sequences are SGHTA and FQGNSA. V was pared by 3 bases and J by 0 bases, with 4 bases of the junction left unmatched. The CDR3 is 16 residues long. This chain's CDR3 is CASSFSGAGSYNEQFF. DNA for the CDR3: TGTGCCAGCAGCTTTAGCGGGGCAGGCTCCTACAATGAGCAGTTCTTC.